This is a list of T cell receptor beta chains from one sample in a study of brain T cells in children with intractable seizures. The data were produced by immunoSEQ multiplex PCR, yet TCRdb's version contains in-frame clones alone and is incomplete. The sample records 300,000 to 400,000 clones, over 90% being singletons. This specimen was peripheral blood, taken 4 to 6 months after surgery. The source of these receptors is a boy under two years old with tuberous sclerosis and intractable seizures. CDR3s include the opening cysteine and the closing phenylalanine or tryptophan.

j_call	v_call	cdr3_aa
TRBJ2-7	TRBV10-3	CAISPRSGASYEQYF
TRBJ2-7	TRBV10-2	CASFGVAGGPEQYF
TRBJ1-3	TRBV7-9	CASSLARGIGNTIYF
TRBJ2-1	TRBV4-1	CASSLFGGGSYNEQFF
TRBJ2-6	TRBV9	CASSVEEGVGQPRSGANVLTF
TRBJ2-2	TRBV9	CASSVPGEPNTGELFF
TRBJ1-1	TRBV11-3	CASSGRGGTNVNTEAFF
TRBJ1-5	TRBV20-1	CSASRAYNQPQHF
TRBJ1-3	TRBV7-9	CASSSGGSGNTIYF
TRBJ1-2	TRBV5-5	CASSLLTKQSPYGYTF
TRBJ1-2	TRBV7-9	CASSRYSDRGHNGYTF
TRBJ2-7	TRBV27	CASSLGVPGPYEQYF
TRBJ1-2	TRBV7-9	CASSPVLMTGYTF
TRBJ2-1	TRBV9	CASSVTSGNYEQFF
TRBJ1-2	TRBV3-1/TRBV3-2	CASSQDLNSGGYTF
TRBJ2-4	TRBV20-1	CSASTGRLAKNIQYF
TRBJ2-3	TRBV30	CAWSVGSANTDTQYF
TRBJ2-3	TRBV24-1	CATSGGEVDTQYF
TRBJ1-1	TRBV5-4	CASSSHPPNTEAFF
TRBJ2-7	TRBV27	CASSLSAPSGIPYEQYF
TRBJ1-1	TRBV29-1	CSVEEGTGNTEAFF
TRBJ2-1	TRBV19	CASSIMAGVSEQFF
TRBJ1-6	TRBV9	CASSVGGQGSYNSPLHF
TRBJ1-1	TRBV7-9	CASSLVTDYTEAFF
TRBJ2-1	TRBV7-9	CASSQQGASYNEQFF
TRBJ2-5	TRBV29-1	CSVEGLDEETQYF
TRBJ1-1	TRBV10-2	CASQWGNTEAFF
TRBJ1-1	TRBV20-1	CSTSGGPLNTEAFF
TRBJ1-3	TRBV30	CAWSLEGHSGNTIYF
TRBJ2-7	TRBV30	CAWSGLAVGYEQYF
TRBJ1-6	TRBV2	CASSRALEGLNNSPLHF
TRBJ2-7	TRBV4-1	CASSQPHRDEQYF
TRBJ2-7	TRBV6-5	CAMSRDWTYEQYF
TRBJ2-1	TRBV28	CASRSAKSSYNEQFF
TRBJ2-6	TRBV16	CASSQSASGANVLTF
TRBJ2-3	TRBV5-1	CASSLATSSDTQYF
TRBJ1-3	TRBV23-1	CASSPNRSILTGNTIYF
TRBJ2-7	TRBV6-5	CASSYSSDRPPYEQYF
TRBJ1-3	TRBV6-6	CASSPSPGQRRNTIYF
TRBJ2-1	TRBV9	CASSVGDEQFF
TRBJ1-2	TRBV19	CASSSQTGGGGGYTF
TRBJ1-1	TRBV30	CAWSTGRTEAFF
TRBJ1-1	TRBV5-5	CASSLVGGFGTEAFF